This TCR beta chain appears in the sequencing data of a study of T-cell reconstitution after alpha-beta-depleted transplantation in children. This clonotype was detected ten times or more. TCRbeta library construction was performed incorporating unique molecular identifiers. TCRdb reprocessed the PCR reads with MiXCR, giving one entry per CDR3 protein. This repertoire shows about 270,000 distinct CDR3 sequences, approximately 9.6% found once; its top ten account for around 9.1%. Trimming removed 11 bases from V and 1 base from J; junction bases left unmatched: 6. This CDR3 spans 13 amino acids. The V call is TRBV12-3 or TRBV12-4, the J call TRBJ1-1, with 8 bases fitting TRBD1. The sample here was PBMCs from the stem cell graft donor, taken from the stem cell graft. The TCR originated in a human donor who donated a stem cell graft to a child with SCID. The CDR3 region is CAARQGTNTEAFF. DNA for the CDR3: TGTGCCGCGCGACAGGGGACGAACACTGAAGCTTTCTTT.